This TCR beta chain was captured in a study of ipilimumab plus nivolumab after autologous stem cell transplantation. This CDR3 is built from 18 residues. Between the trimmed V and J ends, which lost 5 bases and 0 bases, there was a span of 22 bases. Germline assignment: CDR1 KGHSH and CDR2 LQKENI. This table comes from immunoSEQ multiplex PCR, and its TCRdb copy is limited to in-frame clones, with some not included. Of about 2,200 clones in the sample, approximately 95% were seen once. Ipilimumab, 1 mg/kg, started 14 to 28 days after autologous transplant. This specimen was PBMCs, taken in a trial of ipilimumab plus nivolumab as post-transplant consolidation. This TCR was sampled from a male donor with primary mediastinal lymphoma. The chain uses TRBV18 and TRBJ1-1; tentatively, D is TRBD1 (5 bases). The DNA of the CDR3 is TGTGCCAGCTCAACCAGGGAAGCCTACCGTACCATGAACACTGAAGCTTTCTTT. Its protein is CASSTREAYRTMNTEAFF.